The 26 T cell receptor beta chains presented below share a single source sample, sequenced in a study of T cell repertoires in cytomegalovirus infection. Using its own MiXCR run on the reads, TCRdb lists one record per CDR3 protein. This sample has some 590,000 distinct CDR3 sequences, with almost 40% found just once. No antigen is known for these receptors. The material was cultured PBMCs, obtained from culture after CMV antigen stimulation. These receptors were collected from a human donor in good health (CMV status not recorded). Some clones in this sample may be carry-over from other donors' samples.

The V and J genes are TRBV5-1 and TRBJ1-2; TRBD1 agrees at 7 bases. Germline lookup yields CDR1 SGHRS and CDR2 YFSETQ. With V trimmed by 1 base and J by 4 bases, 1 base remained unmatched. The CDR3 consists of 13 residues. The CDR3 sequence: CASSLNRGYGYTF. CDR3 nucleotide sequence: TGCGCCAGCAGCTTGAACAGGGGCTATGGCTACACCTTC.

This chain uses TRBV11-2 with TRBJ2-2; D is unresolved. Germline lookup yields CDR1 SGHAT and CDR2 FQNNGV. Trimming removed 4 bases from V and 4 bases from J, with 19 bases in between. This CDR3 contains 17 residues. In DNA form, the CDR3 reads TGTGCCAGCAGCTCACCCCCCGGTTGGGCGAGCACCGGGGAGCTGTTTTTT. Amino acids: CASSSPPGWASTGELFF.

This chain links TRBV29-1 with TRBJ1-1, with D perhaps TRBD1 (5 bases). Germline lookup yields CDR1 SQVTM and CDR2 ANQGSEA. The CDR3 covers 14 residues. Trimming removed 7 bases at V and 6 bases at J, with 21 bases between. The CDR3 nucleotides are TGCAGCGCAATCAATGGGGCTTCCCTGGCTGAAGCTTTCTTT. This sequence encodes CSAINGASLAEAFF.

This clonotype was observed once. The CDR3 region has the DNA TGTGCCAGCAGTGAATGGACAGGCGACGACGCCTCCAATTCACCCCTCCACTTT. Protein product: CASSEWTGDDASNSPLHF. V and J are TRBV25-1 and TRBJ1-6, with 7 bases that match TRBD1. Germline loops: CDR1 MGHDK, CDR2 SYGVNS. The CDR3 totals 18 residues. Trimming took 1 base from V and 7 from J; bases not matched to a gene: 13. Together with reference TRBV25-1 and TRBJ1-6, the CDR3 gives the full variable domain: EADIYQTPRYLVIGTGKKITLECSQTMGHDKMYWYQQDPGMELHLIHYSYGVNSTEKGDLSSESTVSRIRTEHFPLTLESARPSHTSQYLCASSEWTGDDASNSPLHFGNGTRLTVT.

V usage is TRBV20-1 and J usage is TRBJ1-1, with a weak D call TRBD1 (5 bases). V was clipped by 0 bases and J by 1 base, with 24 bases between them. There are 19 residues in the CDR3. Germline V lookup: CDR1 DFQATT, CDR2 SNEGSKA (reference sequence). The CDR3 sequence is CSARDLFGALQSGNTEAFF. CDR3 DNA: TGCAGTGCTAGAGATCTTTTCGGGGCCCTTCAAAGTGGGAACACTGAAGCTTTCTTT.

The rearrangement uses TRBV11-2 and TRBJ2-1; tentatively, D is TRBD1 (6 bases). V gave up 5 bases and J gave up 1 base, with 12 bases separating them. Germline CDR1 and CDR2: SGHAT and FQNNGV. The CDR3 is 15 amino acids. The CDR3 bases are TGTGCCAGCAGCCCCTGGACAGCTTCCTACAATGAGCAGTTCTTC. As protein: CASSPWTASYNEQFF.

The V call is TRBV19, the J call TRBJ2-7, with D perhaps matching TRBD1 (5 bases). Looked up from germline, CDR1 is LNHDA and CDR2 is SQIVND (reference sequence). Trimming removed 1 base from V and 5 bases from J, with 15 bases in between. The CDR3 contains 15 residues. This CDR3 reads CASSIGDLGDHEQYF. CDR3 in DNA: TGTGCCAGTAGTATAGGGGATCTAGGGGATCACGAGCAGTACTTC.

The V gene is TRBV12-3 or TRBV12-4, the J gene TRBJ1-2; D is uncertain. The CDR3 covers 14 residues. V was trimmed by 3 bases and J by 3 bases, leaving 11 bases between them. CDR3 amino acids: CASSFLSSYYGYTF. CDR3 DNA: TGTGCCAGCAGTTTTCTTAGCAGCTACTATGGCTACACCTTC.

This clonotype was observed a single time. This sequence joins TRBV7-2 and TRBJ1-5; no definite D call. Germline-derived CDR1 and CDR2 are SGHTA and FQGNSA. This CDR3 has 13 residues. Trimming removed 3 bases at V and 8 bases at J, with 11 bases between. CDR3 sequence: CASSFRPLEPQHF. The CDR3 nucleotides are TGTGCCAGCAGCTTCCGACCGCTGGAGCCCCAGCATTTT.

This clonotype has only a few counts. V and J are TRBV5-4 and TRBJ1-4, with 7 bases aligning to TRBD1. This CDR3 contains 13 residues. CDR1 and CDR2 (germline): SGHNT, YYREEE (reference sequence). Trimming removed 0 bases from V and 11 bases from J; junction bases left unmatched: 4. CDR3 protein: CASSLVGQEKLFF. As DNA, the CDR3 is TGTGCCAGCAGCTTGGTTGGACAGGAGAAACTGTTTTTT.

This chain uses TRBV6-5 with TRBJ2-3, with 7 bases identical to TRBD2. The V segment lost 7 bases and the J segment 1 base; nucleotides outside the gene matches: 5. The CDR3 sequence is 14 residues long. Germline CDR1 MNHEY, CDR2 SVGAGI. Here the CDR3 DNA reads TGTGCCAGCAAGGCGGGAGTCGGCACAGATACGCAGTATTTT. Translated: CASKAGVGTDTQYF.

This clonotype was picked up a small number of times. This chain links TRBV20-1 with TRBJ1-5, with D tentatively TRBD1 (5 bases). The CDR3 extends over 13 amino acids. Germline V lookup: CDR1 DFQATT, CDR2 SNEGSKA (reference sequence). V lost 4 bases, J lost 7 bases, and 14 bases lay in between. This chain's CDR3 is CSAIVRGGQPQHF. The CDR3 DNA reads TGCAGTGCTATAGTTCGGGGGGGGCAGCCCCAGCATTTT.

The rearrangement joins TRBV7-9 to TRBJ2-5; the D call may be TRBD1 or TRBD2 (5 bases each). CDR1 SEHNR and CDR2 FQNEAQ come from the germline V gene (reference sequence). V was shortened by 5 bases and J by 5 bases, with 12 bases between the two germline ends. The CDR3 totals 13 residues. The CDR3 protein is CASSRPGTETQYF. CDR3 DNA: TGTGCCAGCAGCCGCCCAGGGACCGAGACCCAGTACTTC.

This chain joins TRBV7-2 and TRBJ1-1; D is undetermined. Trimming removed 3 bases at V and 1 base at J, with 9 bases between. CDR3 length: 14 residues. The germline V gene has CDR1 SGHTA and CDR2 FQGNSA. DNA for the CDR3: TGTGCCAGCAGCTTTAGTGGTGGGAACACTGAAGCTTTCTTT. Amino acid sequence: CASSFSGGNTEAFF.

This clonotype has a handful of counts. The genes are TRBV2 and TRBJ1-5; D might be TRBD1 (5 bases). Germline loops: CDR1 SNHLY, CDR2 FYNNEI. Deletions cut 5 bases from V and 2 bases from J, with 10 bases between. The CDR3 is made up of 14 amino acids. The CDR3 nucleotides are TGTGCCAGCAGTAGATCCAGGGGCAATCAGCCCCAGCATTTT. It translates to CASSRSRGNQPQHF. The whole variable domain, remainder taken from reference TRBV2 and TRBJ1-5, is EPEVTQTPSHQVTQMGQEVILRCVPISNHLYFYWYRQILGQKVEFLVSFYNNEISEKSEIFDDQFSVERPDGSNFTLKIRSTKLEDSAMYFCASSRSRGNQPQHFGDGTRLSIL.

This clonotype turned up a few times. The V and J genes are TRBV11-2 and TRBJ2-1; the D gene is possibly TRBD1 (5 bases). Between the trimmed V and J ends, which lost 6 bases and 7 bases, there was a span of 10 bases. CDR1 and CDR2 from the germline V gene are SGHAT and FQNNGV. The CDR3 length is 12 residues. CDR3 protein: CASSTTGNEQFF. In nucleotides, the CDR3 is TGTGCCAGCAGTACCACAGGAAATGAGCAGTTCTTC. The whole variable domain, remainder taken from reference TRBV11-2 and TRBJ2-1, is EAGVAQSPRYKIIEKRQSVAFWCNPISGHATLYWYQQILGQGPKLLIQFQNNGVVDDSQLPKDRFSAERLKGVDSTLKIQPAKLEDSAVYLCASSTTGNEQFFGPGTRLTVL.

For the CDR3, the DNA is TGTGCCAGCAGTCAAAAGAACTACGAGCAGTACTTC. The encoded protein is CASSQKNYEQYF. The rearrangement links TRBV12-3 or TRBV12-4 to TRBJ2-7; D unclear. This CDR3 comprises 12 residues. The V gene lost 5 bases and the J gene lost 3 bases, with 8 bases spanning the gap.

The CDR3 reads CASSLGWTSGTDTQYF. The CDR3 DNA reads TGTGCCAGCAGCTTAGGGTGGACTAGCGGTACAGATACGCAGTATTTT. J is TRBJ2-3 and V is TRBV7-8; 10 bases map to TRBD2. With V trimmed by 1 base and J by 3 bases, 4 bases remained unmatched. CDR3 length equals 16 residues. Germline CDR1 SGHVS, CDR2 FQNEAQ.

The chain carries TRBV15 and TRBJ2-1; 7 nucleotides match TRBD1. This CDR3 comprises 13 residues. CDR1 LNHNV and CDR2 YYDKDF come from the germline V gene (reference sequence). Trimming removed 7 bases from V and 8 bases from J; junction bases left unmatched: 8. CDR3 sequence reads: CATNPGQWDEQFF. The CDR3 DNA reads TGTGCCACCAACCCGGGACAGTGGGATGAGCAGTTCTTC.

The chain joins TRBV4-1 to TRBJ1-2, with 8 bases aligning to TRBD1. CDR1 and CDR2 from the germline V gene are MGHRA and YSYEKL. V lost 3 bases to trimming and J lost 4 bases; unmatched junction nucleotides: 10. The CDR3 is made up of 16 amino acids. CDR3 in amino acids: CASSQRQGKDAYGYTF. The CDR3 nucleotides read TGCGCCAGCAGCCAGCGACAGGGGAAAGACGCCTATGGCTACACCTTC.

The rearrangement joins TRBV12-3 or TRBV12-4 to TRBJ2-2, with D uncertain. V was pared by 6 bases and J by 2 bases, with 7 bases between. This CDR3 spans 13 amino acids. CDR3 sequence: CASRGINTGELFF. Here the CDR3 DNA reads TGTGCCAGCAGGGGTATAAACACCGGGGAGCTGTTTTTT.

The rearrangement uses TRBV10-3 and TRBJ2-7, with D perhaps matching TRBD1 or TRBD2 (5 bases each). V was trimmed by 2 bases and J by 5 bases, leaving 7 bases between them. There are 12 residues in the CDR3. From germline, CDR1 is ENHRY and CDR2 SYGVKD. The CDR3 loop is CAISEGDDEQYF. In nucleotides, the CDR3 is TGTGCCATCAGTGAGGGGGACGACGAGCAGTACTTC.

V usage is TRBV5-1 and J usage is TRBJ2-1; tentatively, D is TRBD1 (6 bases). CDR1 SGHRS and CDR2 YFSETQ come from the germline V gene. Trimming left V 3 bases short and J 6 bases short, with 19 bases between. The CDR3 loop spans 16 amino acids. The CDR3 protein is CASSWGLGSSFNEQFF. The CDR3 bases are TGCGCCAGCAGCTGGGGGCTGGGGTCTTCTTTCAATGAGCAGTTCTTC.

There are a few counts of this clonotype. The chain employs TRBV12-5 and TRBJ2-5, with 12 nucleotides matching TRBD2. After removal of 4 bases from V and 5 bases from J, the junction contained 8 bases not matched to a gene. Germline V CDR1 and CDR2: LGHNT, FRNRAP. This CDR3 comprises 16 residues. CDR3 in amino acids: CASGSRLAGDMETQYF. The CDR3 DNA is TGTGCTAGTGGTTCCAGACTAGCGGGAGATATGGAGACCCAGTACTTC.

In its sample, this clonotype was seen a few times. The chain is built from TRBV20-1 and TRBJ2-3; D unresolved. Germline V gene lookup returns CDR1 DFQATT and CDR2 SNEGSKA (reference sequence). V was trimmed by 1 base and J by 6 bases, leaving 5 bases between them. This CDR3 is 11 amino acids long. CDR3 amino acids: CSARVRDTQYF. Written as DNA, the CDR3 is TGCAGTGCTAGAGTGCGGGATACGCAGTATTTT.

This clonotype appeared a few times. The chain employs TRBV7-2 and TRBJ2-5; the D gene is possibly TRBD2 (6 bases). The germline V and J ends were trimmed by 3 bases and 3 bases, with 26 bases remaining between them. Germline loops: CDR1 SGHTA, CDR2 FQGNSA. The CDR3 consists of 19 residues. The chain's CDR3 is CASSLGWVVGSLREETQYF. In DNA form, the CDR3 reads TGTGCCAGCAGCTTGGGGTGGGTAGTCGGGAGCCTTCGGGAAGAGACCCAGTACTTC.